A selection of T cell receptor beta chains follows, all from one sample in a study of blood T cell repertoires in COVID-19. Sequencing used immunoSEQ multiplex PCR; TCRdb keeps in-frame clones, though not all of them. Seen here are a few hundred thousand clones, around 92% observed once, and the top ten hold roughly 10%. Sequencing used PBMCs or T cells enriched from blood (not recorded which). These receptors were obtained from a woman aged 25 to 45 who had recovered from COVID-19. Each CDR3 is given without its conserved first and last residue. Each record gives: D gene, J gene, V gene, CDR3 protein. A D gene is named only where the DNA matches it firmly.

-	TRBJ1-1	TRBV5-1	ASSPEGNTEAF
-	TRBJ2-7	TRBV2	ASRQQPSREQY
-	TRBJ1-6	TRBV27	ASSLLGRQTNSPLH
TRBD1	TRBJ1-5	TRBV30	AYTTGGGGQPQH
-	TRBJ1-4	TRBV9	ASSVGTGGEKLF
-	TRBJ2-5	TRBV10-3	AISEFDNKETQY
-	TRBJ2-4	TRBV2	ASRDSLAKNIQY
-	TRBJ2-6	TRBV6-2/TRBV6-3	ASSKEGAYGANVLT
-	TRBJ1-4	TRBV5-1	ASQTENNEKLF
TRBD2	TRBJ2-1	TRBV9	ASSVVASGSGEQF
TRBD1	TRBJ1-1	TRBV3-1/TRBV3-2	ASSRGQGVTEAF
-	TRBJ2-7	TRBV3-1/TRBV3-2	ASSQDFFGRATYEQY
TRBD2	TRBJ2-3	TRBV6-5	ASSYSAGVTTDTQY
TRBD1	TRBJ2-1	TRBV7-3	ASSRDRGHNEQF
-	TRBJ1-1	TRBV19	ASRLGEATEAF
TRBD1	TRBJ1-2	TRBV5-8	ASSPGQGIYGYT
-	TRBJ1-1	TRBV27	ASSLPRPNTEAF
-	TRBJ1-5	TRBV7-8	ASHPAGGRSNQPQH
TRBD2	TRBJ2-3	TRBV9	ASSTTTSWNTDTQY
-	TRBJ2-1	TRBV10-3	AIGDGHNEQF
-	TRBJ2-7	TRBV4-1	ASSQKTPFRYEQY
-	TRBJ1-5	TRBV2	ASSENRGNQPQH